This T cell receptor beta chain was obtained from a study of T-cell memory formation after mild COVID-19. Overall study context: Across donors, TCR clusters were largely donor specific. The study, taken as a whole, reports: That cross-reactive memory joined was suggested by some responding clones appearing in pre-infection memory. Contracting CD4+ clones lay largely in CM and EM, with CD8+ ones residing in EMRA. Contracting clones from day 15 to 85 had balanced CD4/CD8; later expanders favoured CD4+.

One entry per CDR3 protein, called by TCRdb with MiXCR from the 5' RACE reads. The sample holds hundreds of thousands of distinct CDR3 sequences; around 27% are singletons and the top ten take approximately 12%. Looked up from germline, CDR1 is SGHTA and CDR2 is FQGNSA. The length of the CDR3 is 15 residues. Trimming took 4 bases from V and 3 from J, leaving 16 bases between them. This clonotype was seen repeatedly, ten times or more. Its antigen remains unidentified. The sequenced material came from PBMCs or a T cell subset sorted from them (not recorded which). V is TRBV7-2 and J is TRBJ2-7, with D possibly called TRBD1 or TRBD2 (5 bases each). This TCR was recovered from an adult woman who had mild COVID-19 (a few samples of this study predate the infection). Cell type and time point are not known. In DNA, the CDR3 is TGTGCCAGCAGCTCGGTAGGGGTAGGAGGCTACGAGCAGTACTTC. It is translated as CASSSVGVGGYEQYF.